This T cell receptor beta chain was recovered during a study of CD8 T cell repertoires and HIV-1 epitope variants. The wider study: An approximately 10-day culture received IL-2, IL-7 and IL-15 on days 3 and 7. Separate from the cultures, 1M uncultured T cells served as baseline.

TCRdb keeps only in-frame clones here, not all; method: immunoSEQ multiplex PCR. This table has about 5,000 clones, 55% to 80% appearing once. The length of the CDR3 is 18 residues. Germline V CDR1 and CDR2: SGHAT, FQNNGV. V was clipped by 0 bases and J by 7 bases; unmatched bases: 18. Comment on this clone: The antigen is not known.

This chain joins TRBV11-2 and TRBJ2-7; 7 nucleotides agree with TRBD1. This receptor was identified in a male donor with HIV. The sample taken for sequencing was cultured CD8+ T cells derived from PBMCs. Written as DNA, the CDR3 is TGTGCCAGCAGCTTAGATCAGGGACAGCTATACTTCTCTAGAGAGCAGTACTTC. Its protein is CASSLDQGQLYFSREQYF.